A selection of T cell receptor beta chains follows, all from one sample in a study of T cell repertoires in cytomegalovirus infection. TCRdb passed the reads through MiXCR, listing each CDR3 protein once. The sample includes roughly 500,000 distinct CDR3 sequences, 16% seen only once; the top ten take roughly a quarter. Material for sequencing was CD8+ T cells from PBMCs. These receptors all come from a human donor in good health (CMV status not recorded). Some clones in this sample may be carry-over from other donors' samples. Each CDR3 is given with its conserved first and last residue. The D gene is left open where the match is weak. Clone size is given for some rows only: seen once, a few or many times, or a class if the clone is expanded.

D gene | J gene | clone size | V gene | CDR3 DNA | CDR3 protein
NA | TRBJ1-1 | few | TRBV3-1 | TGTGCCAGCAGCCAAGATATACATGTGAACACTGAAGCTTTCTTT | CASSQDIHVNTEAFF
NA | TRBJ2-6 | many | TRBV7-9 | TGTGCCAGCAGCTTAAAGGGATCTGGGGCCAACGTCCTGACTTTC | CASSLKGSGANVLTF
NA | TRBJ2-3 | many | TRBV28 | TGTGCCAGCAGTACCACCCCAGGGGGGATCCCCGATACGCAGTATTTT | CASSTTPGGIPDTQYF
NA | TRBJ2-7 | many | TRBV6-5 | TGTGCCAGCAGTTACGGGGGATATTCCTACGAGCAGTACTTC | CASSYGGYSYEQYF
TRBD1 | TRBJ2-7 | NA | TRBV28 | TGTGCCAGCGAACCGGGACAGCTGGAAGTCTACGAGCAGTACTTC | CASEPGQLEVYEQYF
TRBD2 | TRBJ2-3 | few | TRBV5-1 | TGCGCCAGCAGCCCACTCGCGGGGGGGCCGATGGATACGCAGTATTTT | CASSPLAGGPMDTQYF
NA | TRBJ1-2 | NA | TRBV9 | TGTGCCAGCAGCGCCTCGTCTAACTGGTCTGGCTATGGCTACACCTTC | CASSASSNWSGYGYTF
TRBD2 | TRBJ2-5 | many | TRBV7-2 | TGTGCCAGCAGCTTTAGTGGCGGGAGTGGAGAGACCCAGTACTTC | CASSFSGGSGETQYF
TRBD1 | TRBJ2-7 | many | TRBV20-1 | TGCAGTGCTAGAGCGTCCGGGACAGATTACGAGCAGTACTTC | CSARASGTDYEQYF
NA | TRBJ1-1 | NA | TRBV14 | TGTGCCAGCCGGGTGGGACCCCACACTGAAGCTTTCTTT | CASRVGPHTEAFF
TRBD1 | TRBJ2-6 | many | TRBV28 | TGTGCCAGCAGCTTTATACCACCCCGGGACAGGGGGCTCTCTGGGGCCAACGTCCTGACTTTC | CASSFIPPRDRGLSGANVLTF
NA | TRBJ1-5 | many | TRBV12-3/TRBV12-4 | TGTGCCAGCAGTTTGTCGAGTCAGGCGGGCCAGCCCCAGCATTTT | CASSLSSQAGQPQHF
NA | TRBJ2-5 | NA | TRBV2 | TGTGCCAGCAGTGGTGTTAGCGTTTCTAAAGAGACCCAGTACTTC | CASSGVSVSKETQYF
TRBD1 | TRBJ2-7 | few | TRBV12-3/TRBV12-4 | TGTGCCAGCAGTTTTAAGGACAGGGCGGGCGAGCAGTACTTC | CASSFKDRAGEQYF
NA | TRBJ2-7 | many | TRBV7-2 | TGTGCCAGCAGCTTAGCCGGCGGGGACTACGAGCAGTACTTC | CASSLAGGDYEQYF
NA | TRBJ2-7 | few | TRBV10-1 | TGCGCCAGCACCCTCCGTGGGCCGGGGCATGGGGAGCAGTACTTC | CASTLRGPGHGEQYF
TRBD1 | TRBJ2-7 | many | TRBV7-9 | TGTGCCAGCAGTTCCCTTCAGGCAGGGGGCTTCGAGCAGTACTTC | CASSSLQAGGFEQYF
NA | TRBJ1-5 | few | TRBV28 | TGTGCCAGCAGTTATCAGGGGCTTCAGCCCCAGCATTTT | CASSYQGLQPQHF
NA | TRBJ1-4 | NA | TRBV27 | TGTGCCAGCAGTTTGGGAGGCTTTTCTAATGAAAAACTGTTTTTT | CASSLGGFSNEKLFF
NA | TRBJ2-3 | many | TRBV6-6 | TGTGCCAGCAGTTACGAGCCAGGCTATTCCACAGATACGCAGTATTTT | CASSYEPGYSTDTQYF
NA | TRBJ2-1 | many | TRBV7-9 | TGTGCCAGCAGCTCGGGCATCCGGAATGAGCAGTTCTTC | CASSSGIRNEQFF
TRBD1 | TRBJ2-5 | many | TRBV11-2 | TGTGCCAGCAGCTCGGACAGGGGGTTTCTGGAGACCCAGTACTTC | CASSSDRGFLETQYF
NA | TRBJ2-1 | many | TRBV20-1 | TGCAGTGCAAGCTCGACAGGACCCATCCCTCTAGAGCAGTTCTTC | CSASSTGPIPLEQFF
NA | TRBJ1-1 | NA | TRBV6-5 | TGTGCCAGCAGTTACCGCGGGGGGGGGGCTGAAGCTTTCTTT | CASSYRGGGAEAFF
NA | TRBJ2-3 | NA | TRBV11-2 | TGTGCCAGCAGCTTCCCGGGGACAGATACGCAGTATTTT | CASSFPGTDTQYF
TRBD2 | TRBJ2-3 | NA | TRBV5-1 | TGCGCCAGCAGCATAACGGGGGGACGTACAGATACGCAGTATTTT | CASSITGGRTDTQYF
NA | TRBJ2-1 | few | TRBV7-8 | TGTGCCAGCAGACAAACAGGGCTCTCCTACAATGAGCAGTTCTTC | CASRQTGLSYNEQFF